The 7 T cell receptor beta chains reported below all come from one sample, sequenced in a study of T cell changes during pregnancy in multiple sclerosis. This table comes from immunoSEQ multiplex PCR, and its TCRdb copy is limited to in-frame clones, with some not included. The sample gives roughly 50,000 clones, about nine tenths of which show up once; roughly 1.2% is in the top ten. This specimen was peripheral blood, taken after pregnancy. The receptors shown here come from a female donor in good health, enrolled as a control in a pregnancy study.

This sequence joins TRBV28 and TRBJ1-6, with a tentative D call TRBD1 (5 bases). V was pared by 11 bases and J by 7 bases, with 15 bases between. CDR3 length: 13 residues. Germline V gene lookup returns CDR1 MDHEN and CDR2 SYDVKM. The CDR3: CAARSGINSPLHF. Here the CDR3 DNA reads TGTGCCGCCCGGTCAGGGATAAATTCACCCCTCCACTTT.

The rearrangement joins TRBV5-1 to TRBJ1-6; weak D call: TRBD1 (6 bases). V lost 2 bases and J 8 bases, leaving 8 bases between the germline ends. The germline V gene has CDR1 SGHRS and CDR2 YFSETQ. This CDR3 comprises 13 residues. Written as DNA, the CDR3 is TGCGCCAGCAGCTTAGGGGGAGATTCACCCCTCCACTTT. This gives the protein CASSLGGDSPLHF. The full variable domain, rest sourced from reference TRBV5-1 and TRBJ1-6, is KAGVTQTPRYLIKTRGQQVTLSCSPISGHRSVSWYQQTPGQGLQFLFEYFSETQRNKGNFPGRFSGRQFSNSRSEMNVSTLELGDSALYLCASSLGGDSPLHFGNGTRLTVT.

V and J are TRBV19 and TRBJ2-2; D is unclear. The CDR3 consists of 14 residues. V lost 5 bases and J lost 4, with 11 bases in between. Germline V lookup: CDR1 LNHDA, CDR2 SQIVND (reference sequence). CDR3 DNA sequence: TGTGCCAGTAGTTCATTTGGAGTCACCGGGGAGCTGTTTTTT. Translation gives CASSSFGVTGELFF.

This clone has a single count. The CDR3 coding sequence is TGTGCCAGCAGCCGCAATTCAGGGCTTGCCCGTAATTCACCCCTCCACTTT. This gives the protein CASSRNSGLARNSPLHF. This rearrangement joins TRBV7-8 to TRBJ1-6, with TRBD1 as a possible D gene (5 bases). Germline CDR1 and CDR2: SGHVS and FQNEAQ. The CDR3 runs to 17 residues. Trimming cost V 5 bases and J 6 bases, with 20 bases left between them. Using reference TRBV7-8 and TRBJ1-6 for the parts outside the CDR3, the full variable domain is GAGVSQSPRYKVAKRGQDVALRCDPISGHVSLFWYQQALGQGPEFLTYFQNEAQLDKSGLPSDRFFAERPEGSVSTLKIQRTQQEDSAVYLCASSRNSGLARNSPLHFGNGTRLTVT.

This rearrangement joins TRBV9 to TRBJ2-1; 11 nucleotides align to TRBD2. Germline V gene sequence: CDR1 SGDLS, CDR2 YYNGEE. The trim removed 1 base at V and 0 bases at J, leaving 6 bases unmatched. The CDR3 contains 18 residues. CDR3 region: CASSVTGLAGSSYNEQFF. CDR3 nucleotides: TGTGCCAGCAGCGTAACTGGACTAGCGGGCAGCTCCTACAATGAGCAGTTCTTC.

The chain has TRBV5-1 and TRBJ2-2; 8 nucleotides match TRBD1. The CDR3 sequence is 14 residues long. The ends lost 3 bases at V and 3 bases at J; junction bases unmatched: 1. CDR1 is SGHRS, CDR2 YFSETQ, per germline. The CDR3 loop is CASSWGQDTGELFF. CDR3 nucleotide sequence: TGCGCCAGCAGCTGGGGACAGGACACCGGGGAGCTGTTTTTT.

The gene calls are TRBV27 and TRBJ2-5; 9 bases fit TRBD1. Germline CDR1 reads MNHEY; CDR2 reads SMNVEV (reference sequence). The CDR3 contains 14 residues. V was pared by 2 bases and J by 5 bases, with 3 bases of the junction left unmatched. The CDR3 spells CASSLRQGVETQYF. The CDR3 region has the DNA TGTGCCAGCAGTTTAAGACAGGGGGTGGAGACCCAGTACTTC.